A single sample is the source of the 29 T cell receptor beta chains below, sequenced in a study of identical twins. TCRdb ran MiXCR on the 5' RACE reads and lists one entry per CDR3 protein. The data show 1.5 million to 2 million distinct CDR3 sequences, about 32% seen once. The sequencing sample was made of cord blood. The receptor source for this set is a newborn girl in good health.

This clonotype was recorded at least ten times. The CDR3 is CSARETGDTQYF. CDR3 coding DNA: TGCAGTGCTAGAGAGACAGGAGATACGCAGTATTTT. The V and J genes are TRBV20-1 and TRBJ2-3; a weak D match, TRBD1 (6 bases). The germline CDR1 and CDR2 sequences are DFQATT and SNEGSKA (reference sequence). With 0 bases removed from V and 5 bases from J, the gap between germline ends came to 6 bases. The CDR3 totals 12 residues.

CDR3 nucleotide sequence: TGTGCCAGCAGTGCCCTCTGGGTAAGGGGCAAAAACATTCAGTACTTC. It is translated as CASSALWVRGKNIQYF. The chain links TRBV28 to TRBJ2-4; D is perhaps TRBD1 (5 bases). CDR1 MDHEN and CDR2 SYDVKM come from the germline V gene. This CDR3 contains 16 residues. V was pared by 5 bases and J by 3 bases, with 17 bases between.

This clonotype was picked up many times. The rearrangement uses TRBV9 and TRBJ2-7, with 10 bases that match TRBD2. J gave up 0 bases and V 3 bases, and 9 bases lay outside the gene matches. Germline CDR1 is SGDLS and CDR2 is YYNGEE. The CDR3 spans 17 residues. CDR3 coding DNA: TGTGCCAGCAGCGCTATAACCGGGACTAGCGCCTCCTACGAGCAGTACTTC. Residues: CASSAITGTSASYEQYF.

The chain recombines TRBV12-3 or TRBV12-4 with TRBJ2-7, with D possibly TRBD2 on 6 matching bases. The CDR3 is 14 residues long. Trimming took off 6 bases at V and 4 bases at J, with 16 bases between the two ends. The CDR3 bases are TGTGCCAGCAGGCGGGACGGCGGGACTTACGAGCAGTACTTC. Its translation is CASRRDGGTYEQYF.

This clonotype came up a few times. V usage is TRBV27 and J usage is TRBJ1-2; D not resolved. The CDR3 loop spans 15 amino acids. Per the germline V gene, CDR1 is MNHEY and CDR2 is SMNVEV (reference sequence). With 2 bases removed from V and 4 bases from J, the gap between germline ends came to 14 bases. The CDR3 is CASSLTGLTRYGYTF. CDR3 DNA sequence: TGTGCCAGCAGTTTAACCGGGCTAACTCGCTATGGCTACACCTTC.

This clonotype turned up a few times. This chain connects TRBV6-2 or TRBV6-3 to TRBJ1-5; 8 bases agree with TRBD1. Germline trimming cut 7 bases from V and 6 bases from J; bases unmatched to any gene: 8. Per germline, CDR1 MNHEY and CDR2 SVGEGT. The CDR3 covers 14 residues. CDR3 sequence: CASTTGQEPQPQHF. The CDR3 DNA follows: TGTGCCAGCACCACGGGACAGGAGCCTCAGCCCCAGCATTTT.

This rearrangement joins TRBV6-1 to TRBJ2-1, with a possible D match to TRBD2 (5 bases). Germline V CDR1 and CDR2: MNHNS, SASEGT. The CDR3 has 14 residues. Trimming cost V 7 bases and J 0 bases, with 10 bases left between them. The CDR3 region has the DNA TGTGCCAGCAAAGGCCGGGGCTCCTACAATGAGCAGTTCTTC. Amino acid sequence: CASKGRGSYNEQFF.

The rearrangement joins TRBV4-1 to TRBJ1-2; D unclear. With 1 base removed from V and 6 bases from J, the gap between germline ends came to 18 bases. In germline, CDR1 is MGHRA, CDR2 YSYEKL. The CDR3 is 16 amino acids. The CDR3 here is CASSQVGGRRENGYTF. Here the CDR3 DNA reads TGCGCCAGCAGCCAAGTCGGAGGCAGGAGAGAAAATGGCTACACCTTC.

V and J are TRBV9 and TRBJ2-7; 8 bases are a match to TRBD1. The CDR3 extends over 16 amino acids. The trim removed 0 bases at V and 4 bases at J, leaving 9 bases unmatched. Looked up from germline, CDR1 is SGDLS and CDR2 is YYNGEE. CDR3 loop: CASSVATTGGVYEQYF. CDR3 DNA sequence: TGTGCCAGCAGCGTAGCTACAACAGGGGGTGTTTACGAGCAGTACTTC.

The rearrangement links TRBV3-1 to TRBJ2-7; 10 bases agree with TRBD1. V lost 3 bases and J lost 2; bases outside the gene matches: 7. There are 16 residues in the CDR3. CDR1 LGHDT and CDR2 YNNKEL come from the germline V gene (reference sequence). The CDR3 spells CASSQGRQGAPYEQYF. In DNA form, the CDR3 reads TGTGCCAGCAGCCAGGGTAGACAGGGGGCCCCCTACGAGCAGTACTTC.

The V call is TRBV21-1, the J call TRBJ2-5; TRBD2, the D gene given by the table, was not confirmed from the DNA. TRBV21-1 is a known pseudogene. The CDR3 runs to 15 residues. The DNA for the CDR3 is TGTGCCAGCAGCAAAGAGCTAGCGGGAAGCGAGACCCAGTACTTC. It is translated as CASSKELAGSETQYF.

This clonotype was seen a few times. The chain employs TRBV5-4 and TRBJ2-5; perhaps TRBD2 as D (6 bases). Looked up from germline, CDR1 is SGHNT and CDR2 is YYREEE (reference sequence). CDR3 length equals 14 residues. V lost 1 base and J lost 5, with 12 bases in between. DNA of the CDR3: TGTGCCAGCAGCTTGCTTGGGGGGAAGGAGACCCAGTACTTC. Protein product: CASSLLGGKETQYF.

This clonotype was picked up a small number of times. V and J are TRBV10-3 and TRBJ2-1; D may be TRBD1 (5 bases). This CDR3 contains 11 residues. CDR1 and CDR2 (germline): ENHRY, SYGVKD. The germline V and J ends were trimmed by 11 bases and 7 bases, with 12 bases remaining between them. The CDR3 region has the DNA TGTGCCTCAGGGTGGAAGAATGAGCAGTTCTTC. Translation gives CASGWKNEQFF.

This clonotype has just a few counts. This chain uses TRBV6-5 with TRBJ1-4; TRBD1 matches at 7 bases. Losses at the gene ends were 6 bases for V and 5 bases for J; bases not matched to a gene: 12. CDR3 length: 16 residues. CDR1 is MNHEY, CDR2 SVGAGI, per germline. Here the CDR3 reads CASSQRGSTGNEKLFF. Here the CDR3 DNA reads TGTGCCAGCAGCCAACGGGGCTCGACAGGGAATGAAAAACTGTTTTTT.

The chain employs TRBV9 and TRBJ2-3; TRBD2 matches 13 bases. The CDR3 totals 17 residues. V shed 0 bases and J 2 bases; nucleotides not matched to a gene: 3. Germline V lookup: CDR1 SGDLS, CDR2 YYNGEE. In nucleotides, the CDR3 is TGTGCCAGCAGCGTAGGGACTAGCGGGGGTCTCACAGATACGCAGTATTTT. It codes for CASSVGTSGGLTDTQYF.

This clonotype was detected a few times. The chain carries TRBV3-1 and TRBJ2-7; 11 nucleotides line up with TRBD2. The CDR3 covers 15 residues. Germline V gene sequence: CDR1 LGHDT, CDR2 YNNKEL (reference sequence). J was trimmed by 3 bases and V by 4 bases; bases with no gene match: 5. CDR3 nucleotide sequence: TGTGCCAGCAGCCCCTCTAGCGGGAGGCTCTACGAGCAGTACTTC. Residues: CASSPSSGRLYEQYF.

This clonotype has just a few counts. The chain joins TRBV4-1 to TRBJ1-2; D is unclear. The germline V and J ends were trimmed by 2 bases and 1 base, with 17 bases remaining between them. Germline V gene sequence: CDR1 MGHRA, CDR2 YSYEKL. This CDR3 is 17 amino acids long. The CDR3 DNA is TGCGCCAGCAGCCAACTCCTCAAGGGATCCAGTAACTATGGCTACACCTTC. This sequence encodes CASSQLLKGSSNYGYTF.

In its sample, this clonotype was seen a few times. The rearrangement uses TRBV5-1 and TRBJ1-4, with D tentatively TRBD1 (6 bases). Germline loops: CDR1 SGHRS, CDR2 YFSETQ. V dropped 0 bases and J dropped 0 bases, with 9 bases sitting between them. The CDR3 consists of 16 residues. CDR3 nucleotides: TGCGCCAGCAGCTTGGGGACAGACCCAACTAATGAAAAACTGTTTTTT. Translating it yields CASSLGTDPTNEKLFF.

The rearrangement uses TRBV12-3 or TRBV12-4 and TRBJ1-3, with 7 bases lining up with TRBD1. This CDR3 is 14 amino acids long. The J segment lost 2 bases and the V segment lost 6 bases, leaving 4 bases of the junction unmatched. CDR3 bases: TGTGCCAGCAGGCCGGGACAGCCTGGAAACACCATATATTTT. Its translation: CASRPGQPGNTIYF.

The table lists this clonotype with a few counts. The rearrangement uses TRBV20-1 and TRBJ2-7, with 7 bases identical to TRBD2. CDR3 size: 14 residues. Trimming took 3 bases from V and 1 from J; bases not matched to a gene: 6. CDR1 DFQATT and CDR2 SNEGSKA come from the germline V gene (reference sequence). CDR3 loop: CSASGRPISYEQYF. The CDR3 nucleotides are TGCAGTGCTAGCGGGAGGCCCATTTCCTACGAGCAGTACTTC.

The chain uses TRBV6-1 and TRBJ1-5; perhaps TRBD1 as D (5 bases). V lost 2 bases and J 4 bases, leaving 12 bases between the germline ends. The CDR3 contains 15 residues. Germline V lookup: CDR1 MNHNS, CDR2 SASEGT. The CDR3 sequence is CASSESRQPNQPQHF. DNA of the CDR3: TGTGCCAGCAGTGAATCAAGACAGCCTAATCAGCCCCAGCATTTT.

This clonotype was seen a few times. The J gene is TRBJ1-2, the V gene TRBV10-3; D unresolved. The CDR3 contains 12 residues. Germline V gene lookup returns CDR1 ENHRY and CDR2 SYGVKD. The V and J ends lost 3 bases and 4 bases respectively, with 6 bases between them. This CDR3 is CAISDSPYGYTF. Here the CDR3 DNA reads TGTGCCATCAGTGACAGCCCCTATGGCTACACCTTC.

This chain connects TRBV14 to TRBJ2-5, with a weak D call TRBD1 (5 bases). V dropped 5 bases and J dropped 3 bases, with 19 bases sitting between them. Germline V gene lookup returns CDR1 SGHDN and CDR2 FVKESK. This CDR3 has 16 residues. For the CDR3, the DNA is TGTGCCAGCAGCTTCCACACCCGGACAACAAAAGAGACCCAGTACTTC. As protein: CASSFHTRTTKETQYF.

The genes are TRBV12-3 or TRBV12-4 and TRBJ2-1, with D perhaps matching TRBD1 (6 bases). The J call may be incorrect, as the DNA end agrees better with TRBJ2-7. The length of the CDR3 is 16 residues. CDR3 amino acids: CASTRRTARSYNEQYF. The CDR3 DNA reads as TGTGCCAGCACCAGACGGACAGCCCGCTCCTACAATGAGCAGTACTTC.

CDR3 loop: CATSSGSGDEQFF. DNA for the CDR3: TGTGCCACCAGCAGTGGTAGCGGGGATGAGCAGTTCTTC. V is TRBV15 and J is TRBJ2-1; TRBD2 matches at 8 bases. This CDR3 is built from 13 residues. J lost 8 bases, V lost 3 bases, and 3 bases had no gene match. Looked up from germline, CDR1 is LNHNV and CDR2 is YYDKDF (reference sequence).

At least ten counts were recorded for this clonotype. The chain joins TRBV12-3 or TRBV12-4 to TRBJ1-2; tentatively, D is TRBD1 (6 bases). Between the trimmed V and J ends, which lost 7 bases and 2 bases, there was a span of 11 bases. The length of the CDR3 is 13 residues. The CDR3: CASTGDTNYGYTF. CDR3 in DNA: TGTGCCAGCACCGGGGACACCAACTATGGCTACACCTTC.

This sequence joins TRBV27 and TRBJ2-7, with TRBD1 matching 7 bases. Germline CDR1 is MNHEY and CDR2 is SMNVEV (reference sequence). The CDR3 runs 16 residues. V lost 5 bases, J lost 0 bases, and 10 bases stayed unmatched. The CDR3 region is CASSQQGTAFSYEQYF. The CDR3 nucleotides read TGTGCCAGCAGTCAACAGGGGACAGCCTTCTCCTACGAGCAGTACTTC.

The chain combines TRBV20-1 with TRBJ1-1, with D perhaps TRBD1 (5 bases). This CDR3 has 13 residues. With 0 bases removed from V and 7 bases from J, the gap between germline ends came to 12 bases. Germline CDR1 DFQATT, CDR2 SNEGSKA (reference sequence). The CDR3 loop is CSARDHSDSEAFF. CDR3 sequence (DNA): TGCAGTGCTAGAGATCATAGCGACAGTGAAGCTTTCTTT.

The chain's CDR3 is CASSFYRQGSSQPQHF. CDR3 DNA: TGTGCCAGCAGCTTCTACAGACAGGGTTCAAGTCAGCCCCAGCATTTT. The chain recombines TRBV7-8 with TRBJ1-5; 7 bases agree with TRBD1. Looked up from germline, CDR1 is SGHVS and CDR2 is FQNEAQ. Trimming took 3 bases from V and 6 from J; bases not matched to a gene: 11. CDR3 size: 16 residues.